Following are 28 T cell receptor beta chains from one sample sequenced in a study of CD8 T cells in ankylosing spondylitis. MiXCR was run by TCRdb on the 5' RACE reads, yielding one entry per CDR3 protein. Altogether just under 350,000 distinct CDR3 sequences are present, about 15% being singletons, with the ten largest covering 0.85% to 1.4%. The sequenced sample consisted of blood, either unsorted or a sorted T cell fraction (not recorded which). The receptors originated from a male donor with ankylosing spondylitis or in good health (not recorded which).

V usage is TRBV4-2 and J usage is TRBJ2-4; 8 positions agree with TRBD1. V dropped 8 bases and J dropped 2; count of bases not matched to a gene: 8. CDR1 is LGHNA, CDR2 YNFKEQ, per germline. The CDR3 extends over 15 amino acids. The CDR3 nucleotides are TGTGCCAGCCCTAGGGGACAGGAAACCAAAAACATTCAGTACTTC. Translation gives CASPRGQETKNIQYF.

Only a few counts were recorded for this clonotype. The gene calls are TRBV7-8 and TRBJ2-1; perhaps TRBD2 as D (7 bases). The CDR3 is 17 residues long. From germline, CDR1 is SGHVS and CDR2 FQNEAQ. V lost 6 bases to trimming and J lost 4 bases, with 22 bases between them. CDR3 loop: CASRLARTAGIYNEQFF. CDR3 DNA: TGTGCCAGCAGACTAGCTAGGACAGCGGGGATTTACAATGAGCAGTTCTTC. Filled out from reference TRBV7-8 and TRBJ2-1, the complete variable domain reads GAGVSQSPRYKVAKRGQDVALRCDPISGHVSLFWYQQALGQGPEFLTYFQNEAQLDKSGLPSDRFFAERPEGSVSTLKIQRTQQEDSAVYLCASRLARTAGIYNEQFFGPGTRLTVL.

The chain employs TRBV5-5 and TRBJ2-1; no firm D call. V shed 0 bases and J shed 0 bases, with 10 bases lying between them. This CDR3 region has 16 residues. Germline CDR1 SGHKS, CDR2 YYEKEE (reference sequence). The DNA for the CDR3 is TGTGCCAGCAGCTTGGCTGCAGGCGCCTCCTACAATGAGCAGTTCTTC. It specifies CASSLAAGASYNEQFF.

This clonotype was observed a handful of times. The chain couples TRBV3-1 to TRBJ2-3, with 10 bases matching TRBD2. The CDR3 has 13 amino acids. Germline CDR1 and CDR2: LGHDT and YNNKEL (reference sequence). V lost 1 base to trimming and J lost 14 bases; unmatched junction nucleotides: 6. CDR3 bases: TGTGCCAGCAGCCAAGCCCCTAGCGGGGGCGGGTATTTT. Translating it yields CASSQAPSGGGYF.

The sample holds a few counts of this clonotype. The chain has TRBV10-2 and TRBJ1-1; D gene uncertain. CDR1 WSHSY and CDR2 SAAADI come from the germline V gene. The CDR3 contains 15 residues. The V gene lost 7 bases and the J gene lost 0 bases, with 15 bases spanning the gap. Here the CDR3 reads CASKRVSGMNTEAFF. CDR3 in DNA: TGCGCCAGCAAGAGAGTGAGCGGGATGAACACTGAAGCTTTCTTT.

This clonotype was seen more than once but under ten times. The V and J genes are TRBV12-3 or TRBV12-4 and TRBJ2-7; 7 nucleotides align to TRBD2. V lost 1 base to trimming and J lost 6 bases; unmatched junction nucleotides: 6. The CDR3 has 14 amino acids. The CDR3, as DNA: TGTGCCAGCAGTTTAGGCGGGGGAAGCGGCGAGCAGTACTTC. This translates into CASSLGGGSGEQYF.

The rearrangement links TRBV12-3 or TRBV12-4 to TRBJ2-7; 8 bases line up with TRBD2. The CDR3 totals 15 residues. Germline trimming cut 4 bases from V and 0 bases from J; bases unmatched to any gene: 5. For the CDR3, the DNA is TGTGCCAGCAGTTCTCGCGGGGGGCCCTCCTACGAGCAGTACTTC. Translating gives CASSSRGGPSYEQYF.

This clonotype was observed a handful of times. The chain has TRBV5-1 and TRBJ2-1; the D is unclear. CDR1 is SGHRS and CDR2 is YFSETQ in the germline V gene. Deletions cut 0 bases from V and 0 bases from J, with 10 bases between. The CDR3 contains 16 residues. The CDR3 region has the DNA TGCGCCAGCAGCTTGGGATGGGTGAGCTCCTACAATGAGCAGTTCTTC. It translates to CASSLGWVSSYNEQFF.

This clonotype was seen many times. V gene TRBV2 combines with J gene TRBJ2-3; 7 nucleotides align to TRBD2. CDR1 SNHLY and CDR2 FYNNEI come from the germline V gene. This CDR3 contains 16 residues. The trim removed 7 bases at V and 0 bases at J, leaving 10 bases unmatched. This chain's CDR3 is CASTTDSGPSTDTQYF. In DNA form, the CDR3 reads TGTGCCAGCACCACCGATAGCGGGCCCAGCACAGATACGCAGTATTTT. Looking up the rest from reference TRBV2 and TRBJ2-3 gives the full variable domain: EPEVTQTPSHQVTQMGQEVILRCVPISNHLYFYWYRQILGQKVEFLVSFYNNEISEKSEIFDDQFSVERPDGSNFTLKIRSTKLEDSAMYFCASTTDSGPSTDTQYFGPGTRLTVL.

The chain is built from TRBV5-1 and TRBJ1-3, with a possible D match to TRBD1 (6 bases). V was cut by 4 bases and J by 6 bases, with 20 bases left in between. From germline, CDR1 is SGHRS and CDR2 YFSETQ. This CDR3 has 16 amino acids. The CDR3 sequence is CASSLQGSTPENTIYF. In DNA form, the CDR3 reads TGCGCCAGCAGCCTCCAGGGGTCGACGCCGGAAAACACCATATATTTT.

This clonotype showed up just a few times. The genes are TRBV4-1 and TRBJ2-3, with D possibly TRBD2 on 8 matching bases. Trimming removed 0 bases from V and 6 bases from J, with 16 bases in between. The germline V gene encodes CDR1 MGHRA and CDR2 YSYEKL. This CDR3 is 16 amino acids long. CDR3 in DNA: TGCGCCAGCAGCCAAGATCGGGTAGCGGGACAGGATACGCAGTATTTT. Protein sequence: CASSQDRVAGQDTQYF.

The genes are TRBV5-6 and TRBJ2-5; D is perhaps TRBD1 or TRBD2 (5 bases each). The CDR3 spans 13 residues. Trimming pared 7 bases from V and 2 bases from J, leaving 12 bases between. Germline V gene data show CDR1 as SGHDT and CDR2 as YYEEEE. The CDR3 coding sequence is TGTGCCAGCTTGAGGGGCATGCAAGAGACCCAGTACTTC. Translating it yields CASLRGMQETQYF.

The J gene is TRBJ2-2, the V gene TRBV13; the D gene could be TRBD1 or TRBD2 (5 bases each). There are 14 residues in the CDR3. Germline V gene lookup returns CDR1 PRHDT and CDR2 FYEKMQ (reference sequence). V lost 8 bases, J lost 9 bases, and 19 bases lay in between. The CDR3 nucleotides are TGTGCCAGCGGCCCGGGGCAGTTGTGCTGGGAGCTGTTTTTT. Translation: CASGPGQLCWELFF.

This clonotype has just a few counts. CDR3 region: CSVEGQAAYEQYF. The CDR3 region has the DNA TGCAGCGTTGAAGGACAGGCGGCCTACGAGCAGTACTTC. The V and J genes are TRBV29-1 and TRBJ2-7; TRBD1 might be the D (6 bases). The CDR3 has 13 amino acids. The V gene lost 1 base and the J gene lost 2 bases, with 9 bases spanning the gap. Germline CDR1 reads SQVTM; CDR2 reads ANQGSEA.

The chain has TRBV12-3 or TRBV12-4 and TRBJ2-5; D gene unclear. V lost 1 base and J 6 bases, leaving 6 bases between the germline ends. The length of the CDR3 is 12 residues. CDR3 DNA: TGTGCCAGCAGTTTAGTCAGACAGACCCAGTACTTC. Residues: CASSLVRQTQYF.

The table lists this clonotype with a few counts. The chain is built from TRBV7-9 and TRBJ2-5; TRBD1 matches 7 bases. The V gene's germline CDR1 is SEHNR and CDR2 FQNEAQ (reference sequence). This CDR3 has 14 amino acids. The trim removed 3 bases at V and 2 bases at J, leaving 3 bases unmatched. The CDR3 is CASSFGTAQETQYF. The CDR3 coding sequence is TGTGCCAGCAGCTTTGGGACAGCTCAAGAGACCCAGTACTTC.

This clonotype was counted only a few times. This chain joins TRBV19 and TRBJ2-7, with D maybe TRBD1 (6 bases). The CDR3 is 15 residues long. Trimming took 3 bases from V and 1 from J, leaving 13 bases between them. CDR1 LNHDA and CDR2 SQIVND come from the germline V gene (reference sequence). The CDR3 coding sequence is TGTGCCAGTAGTATTGACAGGTCCCTTTCCTACGAGCAGTACTTC. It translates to CASSIDRSLSYEQYF.

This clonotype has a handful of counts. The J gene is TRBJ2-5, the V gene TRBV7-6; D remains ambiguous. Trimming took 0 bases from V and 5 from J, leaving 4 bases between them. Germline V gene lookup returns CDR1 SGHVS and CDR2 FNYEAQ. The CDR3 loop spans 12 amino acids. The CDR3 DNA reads TGTGCCAGCAGCTTAGCGCTGGAGACCCAGTACTTC. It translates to CASSLALETQYF.

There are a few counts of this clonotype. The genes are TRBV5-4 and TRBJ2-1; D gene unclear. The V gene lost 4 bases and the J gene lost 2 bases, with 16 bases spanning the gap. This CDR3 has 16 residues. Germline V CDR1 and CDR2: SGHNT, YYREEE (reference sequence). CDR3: CASSPRSGPPYNEQFF. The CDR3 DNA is TGTGCCAGCAGCCCTAGAAGTGGGCCGCCCTACAATGAGCAGTTCTTC.

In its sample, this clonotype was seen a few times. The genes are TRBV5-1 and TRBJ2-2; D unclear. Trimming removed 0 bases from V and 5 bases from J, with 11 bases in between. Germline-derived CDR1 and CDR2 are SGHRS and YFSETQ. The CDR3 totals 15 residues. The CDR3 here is CASSLAAALTGELFF. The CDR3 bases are TGCGCCAGCAGCTTGGCCGCGGCACTAACCGGGGAGCTGTTTTTT.

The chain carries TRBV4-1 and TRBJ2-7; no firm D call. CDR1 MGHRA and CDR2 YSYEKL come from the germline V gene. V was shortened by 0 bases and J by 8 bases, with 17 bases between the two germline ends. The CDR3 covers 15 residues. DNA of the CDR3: TGCGCCAGCAGCCAAGATCAGTTCGACCGTATTAAGCAGTACTTC. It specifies CASSQDQFDRIKQYF.

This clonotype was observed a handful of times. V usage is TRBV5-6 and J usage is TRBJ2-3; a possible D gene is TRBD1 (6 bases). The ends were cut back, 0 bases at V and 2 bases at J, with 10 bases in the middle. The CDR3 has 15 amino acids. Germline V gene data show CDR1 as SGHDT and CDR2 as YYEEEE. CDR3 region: CASSLVGTHTDTQYF. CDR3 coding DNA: TGTGCCAGCAGCTTGGTAGGGACACACACAGATACGCAGTATTTT.

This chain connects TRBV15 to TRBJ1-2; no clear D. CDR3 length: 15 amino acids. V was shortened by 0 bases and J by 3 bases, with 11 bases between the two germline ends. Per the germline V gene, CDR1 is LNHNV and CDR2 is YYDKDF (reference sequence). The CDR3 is CATSRDRGNHYGYTF. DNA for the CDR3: TGTGCCACCAGCAGAGATCGCGGTAATCACTATGGCTACACCTTC.

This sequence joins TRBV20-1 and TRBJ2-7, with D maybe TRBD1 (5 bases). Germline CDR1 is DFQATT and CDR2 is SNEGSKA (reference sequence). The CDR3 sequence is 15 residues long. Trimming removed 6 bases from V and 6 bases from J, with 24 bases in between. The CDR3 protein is CSAQDNGRLYGEQYF. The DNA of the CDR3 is TGCAGTGCCCAGGACAATGGACGACTTTACGGCGAGCAGTACTTC.

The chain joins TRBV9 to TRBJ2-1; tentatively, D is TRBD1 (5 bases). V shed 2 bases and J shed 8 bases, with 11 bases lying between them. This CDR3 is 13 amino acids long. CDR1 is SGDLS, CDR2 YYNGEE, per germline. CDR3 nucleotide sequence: TGTGCCAGCAGCGTTCAGGGTTGGGATGAGCAGTTCTTC. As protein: CASSVQGWDEQFF.

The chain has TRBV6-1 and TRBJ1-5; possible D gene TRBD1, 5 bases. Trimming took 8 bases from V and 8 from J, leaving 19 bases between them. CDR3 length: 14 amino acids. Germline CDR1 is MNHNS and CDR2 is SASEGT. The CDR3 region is CASGGSHSGEPQHF. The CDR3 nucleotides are TGTGCCAGCGGAGGGTCACACTCGGGGGAGCCCCAGCATTTT.

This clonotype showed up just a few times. The CDR3 bases are TGTGCCAGCAGCGCCGCAGGGAGCAATCAGCCCCAGCATTTT. Translated, it gives CASSAAGSNQPQHF. The chain is built from TRBV5-4 and TRBJ1-5, with a tentative D call TRBD1 (5 bases). With 4 bases removed from V and 1 base from J, the gap between germline ends came to 9 bases. The CDR3 length is 14 residues. The germline CDR1 and CDR2 sequences are SGHNT and YYREEE (reference sequence).

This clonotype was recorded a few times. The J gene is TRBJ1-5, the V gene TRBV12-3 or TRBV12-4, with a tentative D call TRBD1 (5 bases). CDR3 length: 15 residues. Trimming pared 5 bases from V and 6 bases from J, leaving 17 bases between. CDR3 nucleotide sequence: TGTGCCAGCAGTCCCGCCGGAGGGGATGGTCAGCCCCAGCATTTT. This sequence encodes CASSPAGGDGQPQHF.